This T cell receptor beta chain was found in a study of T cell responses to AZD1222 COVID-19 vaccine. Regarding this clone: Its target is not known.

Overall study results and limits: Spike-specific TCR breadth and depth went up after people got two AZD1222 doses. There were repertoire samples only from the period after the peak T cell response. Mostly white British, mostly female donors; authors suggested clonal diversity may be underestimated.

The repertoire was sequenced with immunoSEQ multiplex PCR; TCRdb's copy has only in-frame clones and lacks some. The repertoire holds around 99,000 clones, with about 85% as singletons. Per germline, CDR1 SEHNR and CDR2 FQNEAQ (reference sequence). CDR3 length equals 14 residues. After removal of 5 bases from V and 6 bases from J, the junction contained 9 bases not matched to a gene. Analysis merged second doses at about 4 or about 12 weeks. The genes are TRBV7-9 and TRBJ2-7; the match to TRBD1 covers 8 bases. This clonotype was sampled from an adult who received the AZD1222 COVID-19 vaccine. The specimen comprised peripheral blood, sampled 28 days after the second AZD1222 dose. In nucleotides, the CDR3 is TGTGCCAGCAGCCCACCGGGACAGGTCGTCGAGCAGTACTTC. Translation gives CASSPPGQVVEQYF.